This is a list of T cell receptor beta chains from one sample in a study of early T cells in non-severe SARS-CoV-2 infection. TCRdb ran MiXCR on the 5' RACE reads and lists one entry per CDR3 protein. The data hold nearly 60,000 distinct CDR3 sequences, with over 9.5% observed a single time. The sample was whole blood. These receptors came from an adult who was a healthcare worker with PCR-confirmed SARS-CoV-2 infection or an uninfected control (not recorded which). Each CDR3 is given with its conserved first and last residue. D genes are given only for firm matches. Where a row states a size, it is once, few, many or the class of an expanded clone; other rows omit it.

d_call clone_size j_call v_call cdr3_nt cdr3_aa
NA medium-sized TRBJ1-2 TRBV27 TGTGCCAGCAGTTTAAGGGAGAACTATGGCTACACCTTC CASSLRENYGYTF
TRBD2 many TRBJ2-1 TRBV19 TGTGCCAGTACCCCCCGGGGGGGAGGGCGAATCTACAATGAGCAGTTCTTC CASTPRGGGRIYNEQFF
NA NA TRBJ2-7 TRBV14 TGTGCCAGCAGCCCGGGGACACTTACCCCCCACGAGCAGTACTTC CASSPGTLTPHEQYF
NA many TRBJ1-2 TRBV29-1 TGCAGCGTTGAAGGACATCAAACACATGGCTACACCTTC CSVEGHQTHGYTF
NA medium-sized TRBJ2-7 TRBV20-1 TGCAGTGCTAGGGGGGCCGGGAGGGGGCCGTCCTACGAGCAGTACTTC CSARGAGRGPSYEQYF
TRBD1 few TRBJ1-1 TRBV6-6 TGTGCCAGCAGACAACAGGGGGCAAGCGGAAACACTGAAGCTTTCTTT CASRQQGASGNTEAFF
NA many TRBJ2-1 TRBV6-5 TGTGCCAGCAGTTACAGTGGCACCCACAATGAGCAGTTCTTC CASSYSGTHNEQFF
NA many TRBJ1-6 TRBV7-6 TGTGCCAGCAGCTTAGCAGGGGGAATTGATTCACCCCTCCACTTT CASSLAGGIDSPLHF
NA many TRBJ1-2 TRBV6-2/TRBV6-3 TGTGCCAGCAGAGAGGAATATGGCTACACCTTC CASREEYGYTF
NA many TRBJ2-5 TRBV20-1 TGCAGTGCCGGACTGGCCGGAGAGACCCAGTACTTC CSAGLAGETQYF
TRBD1 NA TRBJ2-5 TRBV11-2 TGTGCCAGCAGCCACTGGACAGGAAAAGAGACCCAGTACTTC CASSHWTGKETQYF
TRBD2 many TRBJ2-3 TRBV11-2 TGTGCCAGCAGGCGAGGTCTCACTAGCGGGGGGGAAGATACGCAGTATTTT CASRRGLTSGGEDTQYF
NA few TRBJ1-2 TRBV19 TGTGCCAGTAGTATGGAGGGGTTGAACTATGGCTACACCTTC CASSMEGLNYGYTF
NA NA TRBJ1-6 TRBV7-9 TGTGCCAGCAGTTCGGGACACCGGGGGGATAATTCACCCCTCCACTTT CASSSGHRGDNSPLHF
TRBD1 NA TRBJ2-1 TRBV6-6 TGTGCCAGCAGTCTCGGGACAGGGGGCCTTGAGCAGTTCTTC CASSLGTGGLEQFF
NA many TRBJ2-2 TRBV9 TGTGCCAGCAGCGTCGGGGACTCGAACACCGGGGAGCTGTTTTTT CASSVGDSNTGELFF
NA few TRBJ1-2 TRBV5-8 TGTGCCAGCAGCTTGGTTGCGGGAAATGGCTACACCTTC CASSLVAGNGYTF
TRBD1 few TRBJ2-3 TRBV6-5 TGTGCCAGCAGATTGGACAGGGGGAGCACAGATACGCAGTATTTT CASRLDRGSTDTQYF
NA few TRBJ1-3 TRBV4-1 TGCGCCAGCAGCCAGACAAGCTCTGGAAACACCATATATTTT CASSQTSSGNTIYF
NA few TRBJ2-2 TRBV4-1 TGCGCCAGCAGCCCAGGTCCGGGCATTGCGGACACCGGGGAGCTGTTTTTT CASSPGPGIADTGELFF
TRBD1 NA TRBJ1-1 TRBV27 TGTGCCAGCAGTTTCGACAGGGGGATTCCGGCTTTCTTT CASSFDRGIPAFF
TRBD1 many TRBJ2-5 TRBV9 TGTGCCAGCAGCGTAGCTGTGACAGGGGGCCAAGAGACCCAGTACTTC CASSVAVTGGQETQYF
NA NA TRBJ2-3 TRBV7-6 TGTGCCAGCAGCTCGGCGGGACGAGCAGATACGCAGTATTTT CASSSAGRADTQYF
NA NA TRBJ2-7 TRBV9 TGTGCCAGCAGCCCCCGCCCTTTTTCCACCTACGAGCAGTACTTC CASSPRPFSTYEQYF
NA NA TRBJ1-5 TRBV7-8 TGTGCCAGCAGCTTACGGGCAGGGGATCAGCCCCAGCATTTT CASSLRAGDQPQHF
TRBD1 few TRBJ2-2 TRBV19 TGTGCCAGTAGTGTCGGGGACAGGGTCACCGGGGAGCTGTTTTTT CASSVGDRVTGELFF
NA NA TRBJ1-5 TRBV19 TGTGCCAGTAGGAAGACACTTCAAAGCAATCAGCCCCAGCATTTT CASRKTLQSNQPQHF
NA many TRBJ1-6 TRBV4-2 TGTGCCAGCAGCCAAGGCACAGCGTCTTATAATTCACCCCTCCACTTT CASSQGTASYNSPLHF